Listed below are T cell receptor beta chains from one sample, sequenced in a study of shared clonotypes between healthy human individuals. TCRdb's copy holds only in-frame clones and misses some; the assay was immunoSEQ multiplex PCR. The data show 650,000 to 700,000 clones, 90% seen once. Sequencing was done on a sample of memory CD8+ T cells from PBMCs. Every receptor here comes from a man aged 18 to 30 in good health. Some clones in this sample may be carry-over from other donors' samples. The CDR3 runs from the conserved cysteine through the conserved F or W.

j_call,v_call,cdr3_aa
TRBJ2-5,TRBV28,CASSGSGQVTQYF
TRBJ2-3,TRBV6-6,CASTDSTDTQYF
TRBJ2-7,TRBV5-1,CASSPSTGPLSSYEQYF
TRBJ2-7,TRBV5-1,CASSITGGSYEQYF
TRBJ2-5,TRBV7-9,CASSPLIFQETQYF
TRBJ2-1,TRBV27,CASSLSGGVYEQFF
TRBJ2-6,TRBV9,CASSVTGVMGANVLTF
TRBJ2-3,TRBV6-4,CASSGQAGGTDTQYF
TRBJ1-1,TRBV27,CASRVGWGTEAFF
TRBJ2-1,TRBV7-9,CASSPPLPYFNNEQFF
TRBJ1-4,TRBV4-1,CASSQGRQGDEKLFF
TRBJ2-2,TRBV27,CASSIYGGTGNTGELFF
TRBJ2-2,TRBV9,CASRDSSTGELFF
TRBJ2-7,TRBV5-8,CASRRAGTSGRHNYEQYF